Sequencing of this T cell receptor beta chain was carried out in a study of shared clonotypes between healthy human individuals. General study points: Genetic and exposure-history diversity was limited by the small donor number.

Sequencing used immunoSEQ multiplex PCR; TCRdb keeps in-frame clones, though not all of them. Here the sample spans about 460,000 clones, over 60% being singletons. V was trimmed by 10 bases and J by 6 bases, leaving 16 bases between them. The germline V gene encodes CDR1 SNHLY and CDR2 FYNNEI. The CDR3 is made up of 13 amino acids. As to this clone: Its antigen is unknown.

Every donor was a Caucasian adult from Nashville, Tennessee. The source is a middle-aged woman in good health. Some clones in this sample may be carry-over from other donors' samples. Material for sequencing was PBMCs. The genes are TRBV2 and TRBJ1-5; maybe TRBD1 (6 bases). The CDR3: CATVGQQGQPQHF. In nucleotides, the CDR3 is TGTGCCACGGTTGGACAGCAAGGTCAGCCCCAGCATTTT.